Listed here are 28 T cell receptor beta chains from one sample, sequenced in a study of blood T cell repertoires in COVID-19. Generated by immunoSEQ multiplex PCR, the TCRdb table keeps only in-frame clones and is missing some. The sample lists approximately 220,000 clones, 70% to 85% occurring once. Sequences were obtained from PBMCs or T cells enriched from blood (not recorded which). The receptor set was obtained from a woman aged 40-49 years with acute COVID-19.

This sequence joins TRBV30 and TRBJ2-3; 8 bases are shared with TRBD2. The V segment lost 3 bases and the J segment 9 bases; nucleotides outside the gene matches: 11. The CDR3 length is 14 residues. Germline CDR1 reads GTSNPN; CDR2 reads SVGIG (reference sequence). The CDR3 protein is CAWRASGGPGTQYF. DNA of the CDR3: TGTGCCTGGAGAGCCAGCGGGGGACCAGGCACGCAGTATTTT.

The count of this clone is one. The V gene is TRBV3-1 (or the pseudogene TRBV3-2), the J gene TRBJ2-7, with 10 bases fitting TRBD1. CDR1 is LGHDT and CDR2 is YNNKEL in the germline V gene (reference sequence). With V trimmed by 5 bases and J by 1 base, 8 bases remained unmatched. This CDR3 contains 16 residues. The CDR3 nucleotides read TGTGCCAGCAGCTTTAACCGGGACAGGGGTTCCTACGAGCAGTACTTC. Protein sequence: CASSFNRDRGSYEQYF.

The rearrangement links TRBV11-1 to TRBJ2-1; 11 nucleotides align to TRBD2. Germline V gene data show CDR1 as SGHAT and CDR2 as FQDESV (reference sequence). The CDR3 extends over 16 amino acids. V shed 5 bases, J shed 6 bases, and the junction held 9 bases outside the gene matches. DNA of the CDR3: TGTGCCAGCAGCCCGCTGTTAGCGGGGGGGCGCAATGAGCAGTTCTTC. It translates to CASSPLLAGGRNEQFF.

The chain combines TRBV5-6 with TRBJ1-2; D is unclear. This CDR3 is built from 13 residues. The germline V gene encodes CDR1 SGHDT and CDR2 YYEEEE. Deletions cut 2 bases from V and 7 bases from J, with 12 bases between. The CDR3 region has the DNA TGTGCCAGCAGCTTCTACGATTACGGTGGCTACACCTTC. It yields the protein CASSFYDYGGYTF.

V is TRBV6-1 and J is TRBJ1-2; 8 bases align to TRBD1. The trim removed 1 base at V and 4 bases at J, leaving 2 bases unmatched. Germline V CDR1 and CDR2: MNHNS, SASEGT. CDR3 length: 14 residues. The CDR3 nucleotides read TGTGCCAGCAGTGAAGGAGGGACAGGCTATGGCTACACCTTC. This codes for CASSEGGTGYGYTF.

Comment on this clone: The junction differs from germline at one of its ends, possibly a read error. The rearrangement uses TRBV27 and TRBJ2-1, with 12 bases lining up with TRBD2. The germline CDR1 and CDR2 sequences are MNHEY and SMNVEV (reference sequence). The CDR3 sequence is 17 residues long. CDR3 sequence reads: CASSLLPSSGRGSEQFF. CDR3 DNA: TGTGCCAGCAGCTTATTACCTTCTAGCGGGAGGGGGAGTGAGCAGTTCTTC.

V usage is TRBV10-2 and J usage is TRBJ1-1; D may be TRBD1 (5 bases). The germline V gene encodes CDR1 WSHSY and CDR2 SAAADI. This CDR3 is 13 amino acids long. The V and J ends lost 4 bases and 3 bases respectively, with 9 bases between them. The chain's CDR3 is CASSAPGYTEAFF. The DNA for the CDR3 is TGCGCCAGCAGTGCTCCAGGGTACACTGAAGCTTTCTTT.

The rearrangement joins TRBV19 to TRBJ1-3, with D possibly being TRBD1 (6 bases). CDR3 length: 16 residues. V gave up 3 bases and J gave up 0 bases, with 12 bases separating them. The germline V gene encodes CDR1 LNHDA and CDR2 SQIVND (reference sequence). CDR3 in DNA: TGTGCCAGTAGTATGGGGGCGGCATACTCTGGAAACACCATATATTTT. It codes for CASSMGAAYSGNTIYF.

The rearrangement joins TRBV5-1 to TRBJ2-1; tentative D call: TRBD2 (6 bases). This CDR3 is 17 amino acids long. Germline CDR1 and CDR2: SGHRS and YFSETQ. Trimming left V 4 bases short and J 0 bases short, with 17 bases between. DNA for the CDR3: TGCGCCAGCAGCCCGACTAGTGGCAGAAGCTCCTACAATGAGCAGTTCTTC. As protein: CASSPTSGRSSYNEQFF. Full variable domain (outside the CDR3, taken from reference TRBV5-1 and TRBJ2-1): KAGVTQTPRYLIKTRGQQVTLSCSPISGHRSVSWYQQTPGQGLQFLFEYFSETQRNKGNFPGRFSGRQFSNSRSEMNVSTLELGDSALYLCASSPTSGRSSYNEQFFGPGTRLTVL.

This chain links TRBV6-5 with TRBJ1-1; 11 bases agree with TRBD1. The CDR3 extends over 15 amino acids. V lost 6 bases, J lost 6 bases, and 9 bases stayed unmatched. Germline CDR1 reads MNHEY; CDR2 reads SVGAGI. CDR3 bases: TGTGCCAGCAGCCATGGGACAGGGGGGAGGGCTGAAGCTTTCTTT. It yields the protein CASSHGTGGRAEAFF.

The J gene is TRBJ2-7, the V gene TRBV10-3, with 7 bases fitting TRBD1. With V trimmed by 0 bases and J by 5 bases, 13 bases remained unmatched. The germline V gene encodes CDR1 ENHRY and CDR2 SYGVKD. This CDR3 is built from 17 residues. The CDR3 is CAISESGTANRGDEQYF. The DNA of the CDR3 is TGTGCCATCAGTGAGTCCGGGACAGCTAACCGAGGGGACGAGCAGTACTTC.

This chain joins TRBV7-2 and TRBJ2-7; 14 bases agree with TRBD2. Unmatched junction bases numbered 6, after V lost 5 bases and J lost 3 bases. CDR1 and CDR2 from the germline V gene are SGHTA and FQGNSA. The CDR3 loop spans 16 amino acids. The CDR3 loop is CASSAGGLAGDYEQYF. Here the CDR3 DNA reads TGTGCCAGCAGCGCGGGGGGACTAGCGGGGGACTACGAGCAGTACTTC.

The chain uses TRBV12-5 and TRBJ2-3; 8 bases match TRBD2. The CDR3 totals 17 residues. The J segment lost 1 base and the V segment lost 0 bases, leaving 6 bases of the junction unmatched. Germline V gene data show CDR1 as LGHNT and CDR2 as FRNRAP. CDR3 in DNA: TGTGCTAGTGGTTTGGTAAGTAGCGGGGTGGGCACAGATACGCAGTATTTT. This translates into CASGLVSSGVGTDTQYF.

This clone occurred once. J is TRBJ2-1 and V is TRBV4-3; 12 nucleotides line up with TRBD2. From germline, CDR1 is LGHNA and CDR2 YSLEER. V gave up 0 bases and J gave up 0 bases; unmatched junction bases: 3. The CDR3 has 18 residues. The CDR3 reads CASSQETSGGNSYNEQFF. For the CDR3, the DNA is TGCGCCAGCAGCCAAGAGACTAGCGGGGGCAACTCCTACAATGAGCAGTTCTTC.

The chain couples TRBV5-1 to TRBJ2-2, with 9 bases aligning to TRBD2. This CDR3 is 15 amino acids long. V lost 5 bases, J lost 4 bases, and 6 bases stayed unmatched. CDR1 is SGHRS, CDR2 YFSETQ, per germline. DNA of the CDR3: TGCGCCAGCAGGTTCGCGGGAGGGGCCACCGGGGAGCTGTTTTTT. Translation: CASRFAGGATGELFF.

The chain recombines TRBV7-9 with TRBJ2-3, with TRBD2 matching over 8 bases. This CDR3 is built from 16 residues. The V gene's germline CDR1 is SEHNR and CDR2 FQNEAQ (reference sequence). J was trimmed by 2 bases and V by 5 bases; bases with no gene match: 9. The CDR3 spells CASSPRTSSFTDTQYF. The CDR3 bases are TGTGCCAGCAGCCCCCGGACTAGCAGCTTCACAGATACGCAGTATTTT.

V is TRBV30 and J is TRBJ2-5; 7 nucleotides match TRBD1. Germline V gene sequence: CDR1 GTSNPN, CDR2 SVGIG (reference sequence). This CDR3 comprises 14 residues. The V gene end was trimmed by 3 bases and the J gene end by 2 bases; junction bases not matched to a gene: 6. The CDR3 here is CAWRKPGQQETQYF. The CDR3 DNA follows: TGTGCCTGGAGAAAACCGGGACAGCAAGAGACCCAGTACTTC.

The chain employs TRBV2 and TRBJ2-7, with 9 positions matching TRBD2. The CDR3 is made up of 14 amino acids. Germline CDR1 reads SNHLY; CDR2 reads FYNNEI. The V gene end was trimmed by 6 bases and the J gene end by 1 base; junction bases not matched to a gene: 4. The CDR3 nucleotides are TGTGCCAGCAGGTTTAGCGGGAGTTCCTACGAGCAGTACTTC. As protein: CASRFSGSSYEQYF.

The chain employs TRBV18 and TRBJ2-2, with D tentatively TRBD1 (6 bases). This CDR3 spans 17 amino acids. Germline CDR1 KGHSH, CDR2 LQKENI. Trimming pared 3 bases from V and 2 bases from J, leaving 16 bases between. The DNA for the CDR3 is TGTGCCAGCTCACCGGACAGTCTTATGATTAACACCGGGGAGCTGTTTTTT. It yields the protein CASSPDSLMINTGELFF.

The V gene is TRBV7-9, the J gene TRBJ1-3; D not certain. CDR3 length: 15 residues. The germline V gene encodes CDR1 SEHNR and CDR2 FQNEAQ (reference sequence). Trimming took off 8 bases at V and 0 bases at J, with 14 bases between the two ends. CDR3 sequence: CASGEGVSSGNTIYF. As DNA, the CDR3 is TGTGCCAGCGGGGAGGGCGTAAGCTCTGGAAACACCATATATTTT.

Only a few counts were recorded for this clone. The rearrangement joins TRBV15 to TRBJ2-1; 9 nucleotides line up with TRBD1. CDR1 and CDR2 from the germline V gene are LNHNV and YYDKDF (reference sequence). This CDR3 is built from 14 residues. J gave up 6 bases and V 8 bases, and 8 bases lay outside the gene matches. The CDR3 reads CATGRDRAANEQFF. The CDR3 nucleotides read TGTGCCACCGGGAGGGACAGGGCGGCCAATGAGCAGTTCTTC.

The chain has TRBV29-1 and TRBJ1-1; D remains unclear. Germline lookup yields CDR1 SQVTM and CDR2 ANQGSEA. V shed 7 bases and J shed 1 base, with 10 bases lying between them. This CDR3 spans 12 amino acids. CDR3 loop: CSAFFWNTEAFF. The DNA of the CDR3 is TGCAGCGCTTTCTTTTGGAACACTGAAGCTTTCTTT.

This chain links TRBV18 with TRBJ1-1; D is possibly TRBD1 (6 bases). Trimming shortened V by 5 bases and J by 6 bases, and 13 bases separated the two germline ends. Germline V CDR1 and CDR2: KGHSH, LQKENI. This CDR3 has 13 amino acids. The CDR3 protein is CASSTDRPAEAFF. Written as DNA, the CDR3 is TGTGCCAGCTCAACAGACAGGCCCGCTGAAGCTTTCTTT.

The J gene is TRBJ2-7, the V gene TRBV10-3, with 10 bases aligning to TRBD1. The CDR3 length is 15 residues. J lost 1 base, V lost 4 bases, and 4 bases had no gene match. Germline-derived CDR1 and CDR2 are ENHRY and SYGVKD. The DNA of the CDR3 is TGTGCCATCAGTGTAGCGGGACAGGGGTCCTACGAGCAGTACTTC. Its translation: CAISVAGQGSYEQYF.

CDR3 DNA: TGTGCCAGCAGTTACAGGGGGAACGAGCAGTACTTC. This gives the protein CASSYRGNEQYF. The chain joins TRBV27 to TRBJ2-7, with 8 bases matching TRBD1. This CDR3 has 12 amino acids. Germline V gives CDR1 MNHEY, CDR2 SMNVEV (reference sequence). After removal of 4 bases from V and 5 bases from J, the junction contained 1 base not matched to a gene.

The V and J genes are TRBV5-4 and TRBJ2-3; maybe TRBD1 (6 bases). Trimming shortened V by 6 bases and J by 0 bases, and 11 bases separated the two germline ends. Germline CDR1 SGHNT, CDR2 YYREEE (reference sequence). CDR3 size: 14 residues. CDR3 protein: CASKMDSSTDTQYF. CDR3 bases: TGTGCCAGCAAGATGGACAGCAGCACAGATACGCAGTATTTT.

This clone appeared a few times. The chain couples TRBV11-3 to TRBJ2-1; D may be TRBD2 (5 bases). Trimming cost V 0 bases and J 7 bases, with 7 bases left between them. Germline V CDR1 and CDR2: SGHNT, YENEEA. The length of the CDR3 is 13 residues. The CDR3 reads CASSLEDSNEQFF. CDR3 coding DNA: TGTGCCAGCAGCTTAGAGGACTCTAATGAGCAGTTCTTC.

V gene TRBV25-1 combines with J gene TRBJ1-1, with D uncertain. The V gene lost 6 bases and the J gene lost 8 bases, with 16 bases spanning the gap. Germline V lookup: CDR1 MGHDK, CDR2 SYGVNS. This CDR3 is 13 amino acids long. The CDR3 reads CASSITSRMEAFF. In nucleotides, the CDR3 is TGTGCCAGCAGCATCACTTCTAGAATGGAAGCTTTCTTT.